The 8 T cell receptor beta chains presented below share a single source sample, sequenced in a study of shared clonotypes between healthy human individuals (dated by TCRdb to the early 2020s). The library was prepared using the immunoSEQ multiplex PCR assay. Drawn from immuneACCESS, this table holds only the in-frame rearrangements with V and J called that TCRdb kept. Clones are partly lost; checked studies trace under half to an unresolved V gene and leave the rest unexplained. In all, the sample holds about 2.3 million clones, and approximately 93% of those were seen once. Clones ranked in the top ten supply 0.35% to 0.45% of the sample. Sequenced input: naive CD4+ T cells from PBMCs. The meaning of the sample's cell subset or site label: CD45RA+ positively selected. These receptors were taken from a man between 18 and 35 years old in good health. Some clones in this sample may be carry-over from other donors' samples.

V is TRBV28 and J is TRBJ2-1, with D possibly being TRBD1 (5 bases). Trimming removed 10 bases from V and 2 bases from J, with 15 bases in between. The CDR3 has 14 amino acids. Germline values: CDR1 MDHEN, CDR2 SYDVKM. The CDR3 loop reads CATIGALTYNEQFF. The CDR3 DNA reads TGTGCCACCATAGGGGCGTTAACCTACAATGAGCAGTTCTTC.

The chain links TRBV19 to TRBJ1-4; 11 bases agree with TRBD1. Germline CDR1 LNHDA, CDR2 SQIVND (reference sequence). Trimming removed 10 bases from V and 1 base from J; junction bases left unmatched: 8. CDR3 length: 16 residues. CDR3 sequence: CATPGTGGGTNEKLFF. The CDR3 DNA is TGTGCCACGCCCGGGACAGGGGGTGGAACTAATGAAAAACTGTTTTTT.

V gene TRBV7-7 combines with J gene TRBJ2-3, with 7 positions matching TRBD2. The J segment lost 3 bases and the V segment lost 0 bases, leaving 0 bases of the junction unmatched. Germline CDR1 is SSHAT and CDR2 is FNYEAQ (reference sequence). This CDR3 is 14 amino acids long. CDR3: CASSLAGGTDTQYF. The CDR3 region has the DNA TGTGCCAGCAGCTTAGCGGGAGGGACAGATACGCAGTATTTT.

This chain uses TRBV9 with TRBJ2-1; perhaps TRBD2 as D (5 bases). The V gene lost 1 base and the J gene lost 3 bases, with 14 bases spanning the gap. Per the germline V gene, CDR1 is SGDLS and CDR2 is YYNGEE. The CDR3 length is 16 residues. CDR3 nucleotide sequence: TGTGCCAGCAGCGTATTTCGGGGATCGATCTACAATGAGCAGTTCTTC. It is translated as CASSVFRGSIYNEQFF. Full variable domain (outside the CDR3, taken from reference TRBV9 and TRBJ2-1): DSGVTQTPKHLITATGQRVTLRCSPRSGDLSVYWYQQSLDQGLQFLIQYYNGEERAKGNILERFSAQQFPDLHSELNLSSLELGDSALYFCASSVFRGSIYNEQFFGPGTRLTVL.

The rearrangement joins TRBV28 to TRBJ2-7; either TRBD1 or TRBD2 may supply D (6 bases each). Trimming pared 7 bases from V and 4 bases from J, leaving 14 bases between. This CDR3 contains 13 residues. Germline CDR1 and CDR2: MDHEN and SYDVKM. CDR3: CASIGGSGYEQYF. Here the CDR3 DNA reads TGTGCCAGCATCGGGGGCAGCGGATACGAGCAGTACTTC.

This rearrangement joins TRBV14 to TRBJ2-7; 11 bases align to TRBD2. Germline loops: CDR1 SGHDN, CDR2 FVKESK. V lost 0 bases and J lost 7; bases outside the gene matches: 11. The CDR3 length is 17 residues. The CDR3, as DNA: TGTGCCAGCAGCCAAGATTTAGCCGCTAGCGGGAGGACTGAGCAGTACTTC. Its protein product is CASSQDLAASGRTEQYF.

This rearrangement joins TRBV6-5 to TRBJ1-2; weak D call: TRBD1 (6 bases). Germline CDR1 reads MNHEY; CDR2 reads SVGAGI. This CDR3 has 13 residues. Deletions cut 6 bases from V and 1 base from J, with 9 bases between. The CDR3 region has the DNA TGTGCCAGCAGCGCACAGGGTAACTATGGCTACACCTTC. Amino acids: CASSAQGNYGYTF.

In the case of this clone: Distinct nucleotide sequences in the sample also encode this CDR3. The rearrangement uses TRBV19 and TRBJ1-5, with D tentatively TRBD1 (5 bases). This CDR3 is 12 amino acids long. V lost 10 bases to trimming and J lost 3 bases, with 10 bases between them. Germline V CDR1 and CDR2: LNHDA, SQIVND (reference sequence). The CDR3 region has the DNA TGTGCCACAGGGCCATACAATCAGCCCCAGCATTTT. Protein sequence: CATGPYNQPQHF. Full variable domain (remainder filled in from reference TRBV19 and TRBJ1-5): DGGITQSPKYLFRKEGQNVTLSCEQNLNHDAMYWYRQDPGQGLRLIYYSQIVNDFQKGDIAEGYSVSREKKESFPLTVTSAQKNPTAFYLCATGPYNQPQHFGDGTRLSIL.